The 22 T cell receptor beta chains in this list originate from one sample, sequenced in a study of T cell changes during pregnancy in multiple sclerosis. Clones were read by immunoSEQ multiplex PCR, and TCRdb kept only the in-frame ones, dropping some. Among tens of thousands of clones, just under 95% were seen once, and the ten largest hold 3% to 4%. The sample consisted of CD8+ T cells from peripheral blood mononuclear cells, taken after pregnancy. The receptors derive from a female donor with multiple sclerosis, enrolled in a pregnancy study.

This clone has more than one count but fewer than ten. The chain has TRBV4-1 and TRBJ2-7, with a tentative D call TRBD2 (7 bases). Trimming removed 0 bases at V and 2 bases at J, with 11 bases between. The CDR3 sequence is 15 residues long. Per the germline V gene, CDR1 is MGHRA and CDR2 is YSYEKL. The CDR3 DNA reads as TGCGCCAGCAGCCAAGAATCGGGGGGCGCCTACGAGCAGTACTTC. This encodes CASSQESGGAYEQYF.

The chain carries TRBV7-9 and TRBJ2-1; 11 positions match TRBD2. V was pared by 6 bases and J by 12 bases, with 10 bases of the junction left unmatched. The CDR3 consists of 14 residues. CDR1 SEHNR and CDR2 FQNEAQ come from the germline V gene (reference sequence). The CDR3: CASRFSGGADGQFF. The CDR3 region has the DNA TGTGCCAGCAGGTTTAGCGGGGGGGCGGATGGGCAGTTCTTC.

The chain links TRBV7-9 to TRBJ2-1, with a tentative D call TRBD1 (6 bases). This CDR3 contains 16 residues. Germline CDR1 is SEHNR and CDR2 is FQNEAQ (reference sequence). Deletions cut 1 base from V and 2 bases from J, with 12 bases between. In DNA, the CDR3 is TGTGCCAGCAGCTTAGACAGGGCAATCACCTACAATGAGCAGTTCTTC. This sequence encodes CASSLDRAITYNEQFF.

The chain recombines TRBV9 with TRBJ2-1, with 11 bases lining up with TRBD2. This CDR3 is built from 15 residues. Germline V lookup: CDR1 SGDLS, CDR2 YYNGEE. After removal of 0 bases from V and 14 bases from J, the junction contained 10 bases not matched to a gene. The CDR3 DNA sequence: TGTGCCAGCAGCGTAGGTAGCGGGGGGGGTACAGGGGAGTTCTTC. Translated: CASSVGSGGGTGEFF.

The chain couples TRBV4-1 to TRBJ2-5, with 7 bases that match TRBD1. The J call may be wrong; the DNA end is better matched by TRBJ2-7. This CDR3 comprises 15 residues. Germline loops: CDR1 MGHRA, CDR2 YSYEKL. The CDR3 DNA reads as TGCGCCAGCAGCCAAGTAGGGGGCGCCTCCTACGAGCAGTACTTC. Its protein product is CASSQVGGASYEQYF.

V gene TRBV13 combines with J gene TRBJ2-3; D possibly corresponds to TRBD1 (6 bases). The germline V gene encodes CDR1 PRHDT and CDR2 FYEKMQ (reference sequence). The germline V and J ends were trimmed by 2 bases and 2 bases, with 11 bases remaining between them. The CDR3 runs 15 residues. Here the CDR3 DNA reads TGTGCCAGCAGCTTACTAGCAGGGGTCACAGATACGCAGTATTTT. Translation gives CASSLLAGVTDTQYF.

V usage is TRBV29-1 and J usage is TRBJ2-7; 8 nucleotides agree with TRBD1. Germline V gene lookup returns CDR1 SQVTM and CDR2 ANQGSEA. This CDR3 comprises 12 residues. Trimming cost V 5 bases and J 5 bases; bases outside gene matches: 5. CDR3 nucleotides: TGCAGCGTTCAGGACAGGGCGGACGAGCAGTACTTC. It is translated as CSVQDRADEQYF.

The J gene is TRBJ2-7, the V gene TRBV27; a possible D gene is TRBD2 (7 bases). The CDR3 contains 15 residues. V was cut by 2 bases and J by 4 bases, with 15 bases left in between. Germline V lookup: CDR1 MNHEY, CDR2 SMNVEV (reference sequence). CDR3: CASSLAPRGGYEQYF. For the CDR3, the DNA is TGTGCCAGCAGTTTAGCCCCGAGGGGGGGATACGAGCAGTACTTC.

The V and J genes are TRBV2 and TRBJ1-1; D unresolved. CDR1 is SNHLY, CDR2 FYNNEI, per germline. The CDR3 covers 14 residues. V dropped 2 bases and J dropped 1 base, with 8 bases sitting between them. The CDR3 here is CASSEWPSNTEAFF. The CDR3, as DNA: TGTGCCAGCAGTGAATGGCCTTCGAACACTGAAGCTTTCTTT.

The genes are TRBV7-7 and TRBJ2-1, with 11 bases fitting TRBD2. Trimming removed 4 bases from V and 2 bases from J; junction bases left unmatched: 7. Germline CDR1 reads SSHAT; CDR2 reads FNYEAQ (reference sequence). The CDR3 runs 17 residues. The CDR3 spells CASSSHSGGGPYNEQFF. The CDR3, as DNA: TGTGCCAGCAGCTCCCATAGCGGGGGGGGGCCCTACAATGAGCAGTTCTTC.

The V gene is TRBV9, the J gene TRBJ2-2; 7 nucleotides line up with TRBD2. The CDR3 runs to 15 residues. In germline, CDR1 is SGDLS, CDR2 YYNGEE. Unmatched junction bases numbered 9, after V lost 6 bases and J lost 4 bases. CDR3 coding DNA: TGTGCCAGCACCCCGGGGCTAGCGGCCACCGGGGAGCTGTTTTTT. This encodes CASTPGLAATGELFF.

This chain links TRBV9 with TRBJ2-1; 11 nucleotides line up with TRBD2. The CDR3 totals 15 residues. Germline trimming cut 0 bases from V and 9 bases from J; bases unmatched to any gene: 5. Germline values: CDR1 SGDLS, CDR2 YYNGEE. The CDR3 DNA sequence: TGTGCCAGCAGCGTAGAGGGGCTAGCGGGGGGTGAGCAGTTCTTC. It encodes CASSVEGLAGGEQFF.

CDR3 sequence (DNA): TGTGCCAGCAGTTATGGGCAGGGGTTACACAATGAGCAGTTCTTC. Amino acids: CASSYGQGLHNEQFF. The J gene is TRBJ2-1, the V gene TRBV6-5, with D maybe TRBD1 (6 bases). Trimming took 3 bases from V and 5 from J, leaving 14 bases between them. Germline V CDR1 and CDR2: MNHEY, SVGAGI. CDR3 length: 15 amino acids.

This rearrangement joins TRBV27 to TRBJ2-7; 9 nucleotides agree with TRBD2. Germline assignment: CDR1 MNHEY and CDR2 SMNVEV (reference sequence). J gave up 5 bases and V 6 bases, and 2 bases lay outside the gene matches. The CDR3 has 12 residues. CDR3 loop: CASRRGGNEQYF. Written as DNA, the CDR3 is TGTGCCAGCAGGCGGGGGGGAAACGAGCAGTACTTC.

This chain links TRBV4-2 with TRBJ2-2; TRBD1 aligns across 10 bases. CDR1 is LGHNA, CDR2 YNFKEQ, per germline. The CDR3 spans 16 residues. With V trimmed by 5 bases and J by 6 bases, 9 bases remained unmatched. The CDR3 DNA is TGTGCCAGCAGCTCCCGGGACAGGGGTTTGGCCGGGGAGCTGTTTTTT. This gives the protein CASSSRDRGLAGELFF.

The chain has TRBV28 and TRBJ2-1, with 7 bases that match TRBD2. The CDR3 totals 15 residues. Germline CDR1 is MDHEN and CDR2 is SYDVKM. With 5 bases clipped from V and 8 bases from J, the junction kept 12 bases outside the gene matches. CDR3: CASSRGEGLWDEQFF. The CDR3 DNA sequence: TGTGCCAGCAGTCGAGGGGAGGGCCTTTGGGATGAGCAGTTCTTC. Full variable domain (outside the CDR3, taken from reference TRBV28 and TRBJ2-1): DVKVTQSSRYLVKRTGEKVFLECVQDMDHENMFWYRQDPGLGLRLIYFSYDVKMKEKGDIPEGYSVSREKKERFSLILESASTNQTSMYLCASSRGEGLWDEQFFGPGTRLTVL.

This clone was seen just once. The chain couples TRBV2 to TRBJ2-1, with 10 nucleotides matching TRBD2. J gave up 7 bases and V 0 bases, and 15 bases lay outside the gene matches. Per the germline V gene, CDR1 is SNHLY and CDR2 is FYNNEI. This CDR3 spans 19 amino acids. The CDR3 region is CASSEAPGGLSGRGNEQFF. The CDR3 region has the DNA TGTGCCAGCAGTGAAGCTCCGGGGGGTTTGAGCGGGAGGGGGAATGAGCAGTTCTTC.

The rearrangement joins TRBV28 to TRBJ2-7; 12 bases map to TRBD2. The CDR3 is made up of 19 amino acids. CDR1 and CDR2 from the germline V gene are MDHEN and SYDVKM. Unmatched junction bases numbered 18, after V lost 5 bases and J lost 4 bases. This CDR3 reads CASSTIRGLAGILPYEQYF. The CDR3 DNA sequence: TGTGCCAGCAGTACGATTCGTGGACTAGCGGGAATCTTGCCGTACGAGCAGTACTTC.

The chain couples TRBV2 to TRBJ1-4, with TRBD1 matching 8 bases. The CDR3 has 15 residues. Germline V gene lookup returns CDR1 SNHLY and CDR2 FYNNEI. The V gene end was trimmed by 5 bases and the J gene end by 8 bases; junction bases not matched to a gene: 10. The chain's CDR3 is CASSPRQGSWEKLFF. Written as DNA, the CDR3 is TGTGCCAGCAGTCCCAGACAGGGGTCGTGGGAAAAACTGTTTTTT.

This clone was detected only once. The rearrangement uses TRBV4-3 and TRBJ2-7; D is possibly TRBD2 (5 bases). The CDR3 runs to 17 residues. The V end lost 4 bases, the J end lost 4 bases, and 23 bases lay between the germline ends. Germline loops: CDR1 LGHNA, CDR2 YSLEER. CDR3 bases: TGCGCCAGCAGCCTCACTAGACACCCGCTTGGGATTTACGAGCAGTACTTC. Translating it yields CASSLTRHPLGIYEQYF.

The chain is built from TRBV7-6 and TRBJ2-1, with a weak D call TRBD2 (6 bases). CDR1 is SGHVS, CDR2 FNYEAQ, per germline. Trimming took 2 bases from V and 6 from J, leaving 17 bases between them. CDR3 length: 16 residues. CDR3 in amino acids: CASSLFGHQGGNEQFF. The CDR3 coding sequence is TGTGCCAGCAGCTTATTTGGACACCAGGGAGGCAATGAGCAGTTCTTC.

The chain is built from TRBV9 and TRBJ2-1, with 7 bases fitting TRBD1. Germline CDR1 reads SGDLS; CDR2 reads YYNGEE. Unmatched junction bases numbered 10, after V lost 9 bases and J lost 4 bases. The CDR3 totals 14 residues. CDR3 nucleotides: TGTGCCACGAACCCCGGGACAGAGTACAATGAGCAGTTCTTC. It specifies CATNPGTEYNEQFF. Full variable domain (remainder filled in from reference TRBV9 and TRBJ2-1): DSGVTQTPKHLITATGQRVTLRCSPRSGDLSVYWYQQSLDQGLQFLIQYYNGEERAKGNILERFSAQQFPDLHSELNLSSLELGDSALYFCATNPGTEYNEQFFGPGTRLTVL.